This TCR beta chain came from a study of blood T cell repertoires in COVID-19. CDR1 is KGHSH, CDR2 LQKENI, per germline. The CDR3 is 15 amino acids. The V end lost 3 bases, the J end lost 0 bases, and 8 bases lay between the germline ends. Sequenced by immunoSEQ multiplex PCR; TCRdb stores in-frame clones only, minus some. The repertoire includes some 150,000 clones, about 87% of them detected once, and about 9.4% sits in the top ten. Material: peripheral blood. This TCR derives from a woman aged 50 to 65 with active or convalescent COVID-19. The rearrangement joins TRBV18 to TRBJ1-4, with no clear D. In nucleotides, the CDR3 is TGTGCCAGCTCACCGCCGGGGTCAACTAATGAAAAACTGTTTTTT. Encoded protein: CASSPPGSTNEKLFF.